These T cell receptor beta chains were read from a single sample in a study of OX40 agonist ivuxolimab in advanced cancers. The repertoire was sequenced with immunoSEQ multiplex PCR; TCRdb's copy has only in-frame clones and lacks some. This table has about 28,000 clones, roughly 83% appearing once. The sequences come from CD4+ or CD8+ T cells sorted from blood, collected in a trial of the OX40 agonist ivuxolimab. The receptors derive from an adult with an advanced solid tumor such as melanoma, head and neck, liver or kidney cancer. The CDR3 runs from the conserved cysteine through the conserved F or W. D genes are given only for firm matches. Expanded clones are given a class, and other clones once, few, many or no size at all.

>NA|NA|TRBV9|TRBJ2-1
TGTGCCAGCAGCGTAGAACCAGGGCCCTTGTACAATGAGCAGTTCTTC
CASSVEPGPLYNEQFF
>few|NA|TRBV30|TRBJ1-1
TGTGCCTGGAGTGTAGGCTTGAACACTGAAGCTTTCTTT
CAWSVGLNTEAFF
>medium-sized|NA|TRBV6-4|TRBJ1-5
TGTGCCAGCAGTGACTCAGATAATCAGCCCCAGCATTTT
CASSDSDNQPQHF
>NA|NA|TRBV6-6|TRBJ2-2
TGTGCCAGCAGTTACTCGATAGGGGGGCCCACCGGGGAGCTGTTTTTT
CASSYSIGGPTGELFF
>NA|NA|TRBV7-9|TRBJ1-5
TGTGCCAGCAGCTTAGGTGGTCTGCCCCAGCATTTT
CASSLGGLPQHF
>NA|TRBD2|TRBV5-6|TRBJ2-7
TGTGCCAGCAGCTTAGGAACTAGCGGGAGAACGTCCTACGAGCAGTACTTC
CASSLGTSGRTSYEQYF
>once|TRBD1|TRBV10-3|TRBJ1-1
TGTGCCATCAGTGAAGTCCCGACAGGGGGTGGGACTGAAGCTTTCTTT
CAISEVPTGGGTEAFF
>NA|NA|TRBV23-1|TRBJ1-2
TGCGCCAGCAGTACAGGGTTCTACACCTTC
CASSTGFYTF
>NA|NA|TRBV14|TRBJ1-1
TGTGCCAGCAGCCAAACTCCGCTGGGAACTGAAGCTTTCTTT
CASSQTPLGTEAFF
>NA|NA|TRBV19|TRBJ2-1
TGTGCCAGTAGCGAGAGTGGAAGCTCCTACAATGAGCAGTTCTTC
CASSESGSSYNEQFF
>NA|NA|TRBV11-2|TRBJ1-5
TGTGCCAGCAGCTTAGATGGCGGGGCATGGCAGCCCCAGCATTTT
CASSLDGGAWQPQHF
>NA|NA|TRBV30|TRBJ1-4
TGTGCCTGGAGTGCCCCAACCGGGGGGCTGAATGAAAAACTGTTTTTT
CAWSAPTGGLNEKLFF
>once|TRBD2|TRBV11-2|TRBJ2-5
TGTGCCAGCAGCTTAGATTCATCGAGCGGGAGGCCCCTGACCCAGTACTTC
CASSLDSSSGRPLTQYF
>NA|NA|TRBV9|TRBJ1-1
TGTGCCAGCACCCTTCAGGGGCCGAACACTGAAGCTTTCTTT
CASTLQGPNTEAFF
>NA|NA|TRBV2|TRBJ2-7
TGTGCCAGCAGGCAGGGGGGGACAAGAACCTACGAGCAGTACTTC
CASRQGGTRTYEQYF
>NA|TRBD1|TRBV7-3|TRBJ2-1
TGTGCCAGCAGCCAAACAGGGGGTTCCTACAATGAGCAGTTCTTC
CASSQTGGSYNEQFF
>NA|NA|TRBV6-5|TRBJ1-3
TGTGCCAGCAGCCCCCAGGGCTCTGGAAACACCATATATTTT
CASSPQGSGNTIYF
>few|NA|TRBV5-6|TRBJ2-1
TGTGCCAGCAGCTTGGGGAGCTCCTACAATGAGCAGTTCTTC
CASSLGSSYNEQFF
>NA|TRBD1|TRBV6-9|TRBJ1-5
TGTGCCAGCAGTCTACAGGGGCCTAGAACCCAGCCCCAGCATTTT
CASSLQGPRTQPQHF
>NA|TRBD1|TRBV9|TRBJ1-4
TGTGCCAGCAGCCCCAGACAGGGGGGTTTTAATGAAAAACTGTTTTTT
CASSPRQGGFNEKLFF
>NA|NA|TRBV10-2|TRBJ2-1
TGCGCCAGCAGTGCAGGGTCTACCTACAATGAGCAGTTCTTC
CASSAGSTYNEQFF
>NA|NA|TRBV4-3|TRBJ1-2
TGCGCCAGCAGCCAAGATAAAAGGGGGGATGGCTACACCTTC
CASSQDKRGDGYTF
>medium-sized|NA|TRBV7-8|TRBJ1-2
TGTGCCAGCAGCCTCGAGGACGGGTTCTATGGCTACACCTTC
CASSLEDGFYGYTF
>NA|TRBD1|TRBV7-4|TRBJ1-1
TGTGCCAGCAGCGGGACAGGGAAGGGAGCTGAAGCTTTCTTT
CASSGTGKGAEAFF
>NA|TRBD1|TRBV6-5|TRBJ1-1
TGTGCCAGCAGACCCGCGGACAGGGGGAACACTGAAGCTTTCTTT
CASRPADRGNTEAFF
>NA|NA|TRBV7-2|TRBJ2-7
TGTGCCAGCAGCTCGACAGGCTCCTACGAGCAGTACTTC
CASSSTGSYEQYF
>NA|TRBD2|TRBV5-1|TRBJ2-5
TGCGCCAGCAGCCGGGGACTAGCGGGGCTCCCCGGGGGGGAGACCCAGTACTTC
CASSRGLAGLPGGETQYF